The clone carrying this T cell receptor (beta chain) came up a few times. Its target is not known. This entry belongs to a study of type 1 regulatory T cells. Study-wide background: An in vitro protocol generated T-allo10, a Tr1-enriched, alloantigen-specific CD4 T cell product. Findings and caveats of the study: Compared with non-Tr1 cells, Tr1 cells showed a narrower TCR repertoire.

Trimming cost V 4 bases and J 2 bases; bases outside gene matches: 16. Germline V lookup: CDR1 SGDLS, CDR2 YYNGEE. The CDR3 has 18 residues. TCRdb re-analysed the reads in MiXCR, keeping a single row per CDR3 protein. The data show 40,000 to 50,000 distinct CDR3 sequences, 10% to 15% seen once. The sequence derives from a human donor in good health. Sequenced input: cultured non-Tr1 T cells, either the whole culture or a sorted T cell fraction (not recorded which). V and J are TRBV9 and TRBJ2-3; TRBD2 matches 7 bases. The chain's CDR3 is CASSPRGLVGRNTDTQYF. The CDR3 DNA is TGTGCCAGCAGCCCCCGAGGACTAGTGGGACGTAACACAGATACGCAGTATTTT.